This T cell receptor beta chain was captured by sequencing in a study of shared clonotypes between healthy human individuals. Study summary: Every donor yielded three CD4 naive, three CD4 memory, two CD8 naive and one CD8 memory plate.

TCRdb's copy holds only in-frame clones and misses some; the assay was immunoSEQ multiplex PCR. The sample carries more than 2,000,000 clones, around 90% recorded once. This clone came up a few times. The identical CDR3 is also encoded by other nucleotide sequences in the sample. The V and J ends lost 3 bases and 1 base, in that order; junction bases with no gene match: 4. CDR1 and CDR2 (germline): MGHRA, YSYEKL. The CDR3 is 15 amino acids. Specimen: naive CD4+ T cells sorted from blood. Subset reported: CD45RA+ positively selected. The TCR originated in a man aged 18 to 35 in good health. The chain recombines TRBV4-1 with TRBJ1-1, with 8 positions matching TRBD1. The CDR3 here is CASSQGTGGNTEAFF. In DNA form, the CDR3 reads TGCGCCAGCAGCCAGGGGACAGGAGGGAACACTGAAGCTTTCTTT.